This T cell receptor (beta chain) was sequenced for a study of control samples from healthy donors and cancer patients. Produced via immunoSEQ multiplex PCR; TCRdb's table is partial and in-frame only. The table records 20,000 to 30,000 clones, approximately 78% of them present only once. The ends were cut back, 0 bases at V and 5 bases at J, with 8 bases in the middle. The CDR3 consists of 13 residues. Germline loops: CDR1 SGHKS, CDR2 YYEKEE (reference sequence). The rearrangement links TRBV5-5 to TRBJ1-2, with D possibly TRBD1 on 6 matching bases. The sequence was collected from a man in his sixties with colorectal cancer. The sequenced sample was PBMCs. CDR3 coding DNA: TGTGCCAGCAGCTTGGACAGGGATTATGGCTACACCTTC. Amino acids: CASSLDRDYGYTF.